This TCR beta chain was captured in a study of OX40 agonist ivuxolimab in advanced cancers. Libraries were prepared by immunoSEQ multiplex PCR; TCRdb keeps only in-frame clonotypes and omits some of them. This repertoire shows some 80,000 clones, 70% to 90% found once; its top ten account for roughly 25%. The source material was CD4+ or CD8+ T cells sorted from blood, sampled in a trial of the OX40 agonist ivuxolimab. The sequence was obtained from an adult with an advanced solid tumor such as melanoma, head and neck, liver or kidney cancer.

The CDR3 region is CASSLVASGDTQYF. The CDR3 coding sequence is TGTGCCAGCAGCTTAGTGGCTAGCGGGGATACGCAGTATTTT. The chain uses TRBV7-2 and TRBJ2-3, with 8 nucleotides matching TRBD2. This CDR3 has 14 residues. V gave up 1 base and J gave up 6 bases; unmatched junction bases: 3. From germline, CDR1 is SGHTA and CDR2 FQGNSA. The variable domain in full, with the rest retrieved from reference TRBV7-2 and TRBJ2-3, is GAGVSQSPSNKVTEKGKDVELRCDPISGHTALYWYRQSLGQGLEFLIYFQGNSAPDKSGLPSDRFSAERTGGSVSTLTIQRTQQEDSAVYLCASSLVASGDTQYFGPGTRLTVL.